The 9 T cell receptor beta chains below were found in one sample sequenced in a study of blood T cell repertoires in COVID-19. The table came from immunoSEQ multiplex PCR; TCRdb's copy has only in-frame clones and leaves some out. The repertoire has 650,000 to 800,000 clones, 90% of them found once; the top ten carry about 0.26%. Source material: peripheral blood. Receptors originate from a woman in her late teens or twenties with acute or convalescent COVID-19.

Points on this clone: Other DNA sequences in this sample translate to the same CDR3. CDR3 in DNA: TGCGCCAGCAGCCCGGGGACAGGGAACACTGAAGCTTTCTTT. It yields the protein CASSPGTGNTEAFF. The chain couples TRBV5-1 to TRBJ1-1, with 8 bases matching TRBD1. V trimming: 4 bases; J trimming: 1 base; junction bases outside the gene matches: 3. CDR3 length: 14 amino acids. Germline CDR1 SGHRS, CDR2 YFSETQ.

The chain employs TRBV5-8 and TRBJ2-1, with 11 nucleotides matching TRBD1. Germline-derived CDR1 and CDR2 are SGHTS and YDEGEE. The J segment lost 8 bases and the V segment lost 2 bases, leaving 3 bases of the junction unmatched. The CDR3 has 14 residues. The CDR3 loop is CASSFGTGGDEQFF. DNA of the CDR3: TGTGCCAGCAGCTTCGGGACAGGGGGAGATGAGCAGTTCTTC.

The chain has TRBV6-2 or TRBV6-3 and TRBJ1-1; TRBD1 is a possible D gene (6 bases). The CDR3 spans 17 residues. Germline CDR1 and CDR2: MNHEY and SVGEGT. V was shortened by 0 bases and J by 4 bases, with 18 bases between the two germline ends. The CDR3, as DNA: TGTGCCAGCAGTTACTCCGCCCCTAGGGGGACGATCACTGAAGCTTTCTTT. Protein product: CASSYSAPRGTITEAFF.

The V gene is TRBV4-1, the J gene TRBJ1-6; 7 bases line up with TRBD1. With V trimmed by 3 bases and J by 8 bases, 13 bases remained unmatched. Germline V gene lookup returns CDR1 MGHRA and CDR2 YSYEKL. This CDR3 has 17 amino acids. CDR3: CASSHASSGQEDSPLHF. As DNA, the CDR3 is TGCGCCAGCAGCCATGCCTCGTCCGGACAGGAGGATTCACCCCTCCACTTT.

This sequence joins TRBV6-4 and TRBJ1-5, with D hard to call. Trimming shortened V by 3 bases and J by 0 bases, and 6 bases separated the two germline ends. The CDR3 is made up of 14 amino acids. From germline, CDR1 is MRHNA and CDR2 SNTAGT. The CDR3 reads CASSENGSNQPQHF. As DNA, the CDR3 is TGTGCCAGCAGTGAGAACGGTAGCAATCAGCCCCAGCATTTT.

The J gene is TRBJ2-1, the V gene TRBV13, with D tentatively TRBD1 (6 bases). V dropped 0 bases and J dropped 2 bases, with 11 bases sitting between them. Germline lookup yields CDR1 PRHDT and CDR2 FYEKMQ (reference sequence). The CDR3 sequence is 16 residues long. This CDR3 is CASSLGYRVPYNEQFF. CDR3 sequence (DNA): TGTGCCAGCAGCTTAGGATACAGGGTTCCCTACAATGAGCAGTTCTTC.

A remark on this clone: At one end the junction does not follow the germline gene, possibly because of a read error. The CDR3 DNA is TGTGCCAGCTCCCCACGGGACAGGGGTGCGAACACTGAAGCTTTCTTT. Its protein is CASSPRDRGANTEAFF. The chain combines TRBV18 with TRBJ1-1; 10 nucleotides align to TRBD1. Per the germline V gene, CDR1 is KGHSH and CDR2 is LQKENI. This CDR3 comprises 16 residues.

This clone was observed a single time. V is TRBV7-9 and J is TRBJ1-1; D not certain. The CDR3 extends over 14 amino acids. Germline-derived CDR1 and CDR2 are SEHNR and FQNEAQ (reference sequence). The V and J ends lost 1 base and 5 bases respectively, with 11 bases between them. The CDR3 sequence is CASSLVGTDTEAFF. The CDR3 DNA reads TGTGCCAGCAGCTTAGTAGGTACAGATACTGAAGCTTTCTTT.

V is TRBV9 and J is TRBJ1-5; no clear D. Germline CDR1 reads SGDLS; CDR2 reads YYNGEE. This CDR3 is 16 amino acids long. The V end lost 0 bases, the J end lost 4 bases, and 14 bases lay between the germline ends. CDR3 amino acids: CASSVVFESGNQPQHF. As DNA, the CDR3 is TGTGCCAGCAGCGTAGTATTTGAGTCCGGGAATCAGCCCCAGCATTTT.